Sequencing of this T cell receptor (beta chain) was carried out in a study of radiation and T cells in renal cell carcinoma. Time point meaning: blood 4 weeks post-SBRT, at nephrectomy. Regarding treatment: 15 Gy SBRT to primary tumor, nephrectomy 4 weeks later. Radiation-treated patients gave blood at baseline, week 2 and week 4. Sequenced by immunoSEQ multiplex PCR; TCRdb stores in-frame clones only, minus some. The data show 120,000 to 150,000 clones, roughly 90% seen once. V dropped 3 bases and J dropped 8; count of bases not matched to a gene: 15. Germline lookup yields CDR1 LNHNV and CDR2 YYDKDF (reference sequence). The CDR3 has 18 residues.

The source material was blood, sampled from a patient whose treatment included radiotherapy and nephrectomy. This receptor was identified in a woman in her fifties or sixties with renal cell carcinoma. This chain connects TRBV15 to TRBJ1-4, with 10 bases lining up with TRBD1. The CDR3: CATSSPGQGPLLSEKLFF. CDR3 DNA sequence: TGTGCCACCAGCAGTCCGGGACAGGGGCCACTACTAAGCGAAAAACTGTTTTTT. The entire variable domain, with the rest obtained from reference TRBV15 and TRBJ1-4, is as follows: DAMVIQNPRYQVTQFGKPVTLSCSQTLNHNVMYWYQQKSSQAPKLLFHYYDKDFNNEADTPDNFQSRRPNTSFCFLDIRSPGLGDTAMYLCATSSPGQGPLLSEKLFFGSGTQLSVL.